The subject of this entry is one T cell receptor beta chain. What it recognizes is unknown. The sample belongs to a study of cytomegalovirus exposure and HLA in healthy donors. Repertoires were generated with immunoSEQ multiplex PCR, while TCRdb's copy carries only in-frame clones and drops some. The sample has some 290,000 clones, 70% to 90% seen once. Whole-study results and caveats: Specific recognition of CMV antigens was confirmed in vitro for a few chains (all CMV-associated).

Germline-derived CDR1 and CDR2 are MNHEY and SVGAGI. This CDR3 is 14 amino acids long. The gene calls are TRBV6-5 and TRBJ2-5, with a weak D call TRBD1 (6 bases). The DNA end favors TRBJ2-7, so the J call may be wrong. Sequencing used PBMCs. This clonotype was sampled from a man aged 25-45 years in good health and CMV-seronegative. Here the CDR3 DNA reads TGTGCCAGCAGAGGTCCAGGGGCCCTCCTCGAGCAGTACTTC. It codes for CASRGPGALLEQYF.